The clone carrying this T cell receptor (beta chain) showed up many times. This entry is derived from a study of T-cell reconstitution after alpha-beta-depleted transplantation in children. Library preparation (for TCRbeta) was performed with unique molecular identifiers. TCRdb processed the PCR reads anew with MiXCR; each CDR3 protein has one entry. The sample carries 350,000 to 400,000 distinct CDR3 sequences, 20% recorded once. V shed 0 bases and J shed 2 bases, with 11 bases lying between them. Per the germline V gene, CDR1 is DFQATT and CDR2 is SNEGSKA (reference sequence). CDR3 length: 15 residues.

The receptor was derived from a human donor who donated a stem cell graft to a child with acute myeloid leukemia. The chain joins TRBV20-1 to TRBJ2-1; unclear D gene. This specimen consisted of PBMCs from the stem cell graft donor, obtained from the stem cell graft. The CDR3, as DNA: TGCAGTGCTAGAGAAGGTCTAGTTGCCTACAATGAGCAGTTCTTC. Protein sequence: CSAREGLVAYNEQFF.